This TCR beta chain was documented in a study of glioma-infiltrating T cells after dendritic cell vaccination. About the research overall: Monocyte-derived dendritic cells, cultured approximately 7 days with IL-4 and GM-CSF, were pulsed with autologous tumor lysate. Three intradermal dendritic cell vaccine injections were given every two weeks.

Input was roughly 2.2 ug genomic DNA, or all available if less. Amplification used 60 V beta primers and 13 J beta primers. Sequencing used immunoSEQ multiplex PCR; TCRdb keeps in-frame clones, though not all of them. Among fewer than 85,000 clones, 81% were seen once, and the ten largest hold 7% to 9.5%. The clonotype originates from a human donor with glioblastoma. This sample comprised blood, obtained before dendritic cell vaccination.

The CDR3 is CASSTGIAPLHF. The CDR3 nucleotides read TGTGCCAGCAGTACAGGAATTGCACCCCTCCACTTT. The V gene is TRBV6-5, the J gene TRBJ1-6, with a tentative D call TRBD1 (5 bases). Trimming left V 5 bases short and J 11 bases short, with 10 bases between. This CDR3 has 12 amino acids. Germline lookup yields CDR1 MNHEY and CDR2 SVGAGI.